These 7 T cell receptor beta chains were all obtained from the same sample, sequenced in a study of T cells in women clearing cervical HPV infection. Sequencing was performed with immunoSEQ multiplex PCR; in TCRdb, only in-frame clones are kept and a portion is missing. This repertoire includes 42,000 or so clones. Sequencing was carried out using blood buffy coat. The receptors derive from a woman between 18 and 70 years old with a cervical HPV16 infection that either progressed to CIN3+ or cleared (not recorded which).

Comment on this clone: With the read ending 3 residues before the CDR3 end, the germline J gene is used to fill in that end. The J gene is TRBJ2-4, the V gene TRBV14; 8 bases line up with TRBD2. This CDR3 region has 15 residues. Germline assignment: CDR1 SGHDN and CDR2 FVKESK. After removal of 3 bases from V and 1 base from J, the junction contained 2 bases not matched to a gene. CDR3 bases read: TGTGCCAGCAGCCAGACGGGGGGGGCCAAAAACATT. The encoded protein is CASSQTGGAKNI. The full CDR3 is CASSQTGGAKNIQYF.

As regards this clone: From the germline J gene comes the end of the CDR3, since the read stops 3 residues before it. V and J are TRBV19 and TRBJ2-6; D call uncertain. Trimming removed 9 bases at V and 3 bases at J, with 9 bases between. Looked up from germline, CDR1 is LNHDA and CDR2 is SQIVND (reference sequence). This CDR3 has 13 residues. CDR3 DNA, as far as it was read: TGTGCCAGCAGTTTTCTTGGGGCCAACGTC. Encoded protein: CASSFLGANV. The full-length CDR3 reads as CASSFLGANVLTF.

Worth noting for this clone: From the germline J gene comes the end of the CDR3, since the read stops 3 residues before it. This chain joins TRBV18 and TRBJ2-1, with 8 positions matching TRBD2. V trimming: 3 bases; J trimming: 6 bases; junction bases outside the gene matches: 10. Germline V CDR1 and CDR2: KGHSH, LQKENI. The CDR3 runs 16 residues. The CDR3: CASSPSRRGAANEQFF. CDR3 DNA (partial): TGTGCCAGCTCACCCTCGAGGCGGGGGGCCGCCAATGAG.

Details on this clone: The CDR3 end falls 3 residues outside the read, so it is completed with the germline J gene. V usage is TRBV14 and J usage is TRBJ1-2, with D hard to call. Germline CDR1 is SGHDN and CDR2 is FVKESK. This CDR3 contains 14 residues. The chain's CDR3 is CASSQSGGLGGYTF. The part of the CDR3 DNA that was read is TGTGCCAGCAGCCAGAGCGGAGGGTTAGGGGGC.

In the case of this clone: Read data end 3 residues before the CDR3 end; the end is taken from the germline J gene. The rearrangement uses TRBV19 and TRBJ1-4, with 8 bases lining up with TRBD1. The CDR3 is made up of 17 amino acids. Germline trimming cut 5 bases from V and 6 bases from J; bases unmatched to any gene: 14. CDR1 and CDR2 (germline): LNHDA, SQIVND (reference sequence). The CDR3: CASSSDRGRVGDEKLFF. CDR3 DNA, as far as it was read: TGTGCCAGTAGTTCCGACAGGGGAAGGGTCGGGGATGAAAAA.

About this clone: The observed sequence ends 3 residues before the CDR3 terminus, with the missing tail filled in from the germline J gene. This rearrangement joins TRBV6-2 or TRBV6-3 to TRBJ1-2; D possibly corresponds to TRBD1 (5 bases). CDR3 length: 14 amino acids. CDR1 is MNHEY and CDR2 is SVGEGT in the germline V gene. CDR3 region: CASKDDGEGLGYTF. CDR3 bases read: TGTGCCAGCAAAGACGATGGAGAGGGGTTGGGC.

The sequenced CDR3 bases are TGTGCCAGTGGCCCTACAGGGACCACTGAA. Translation gives CASGPTGTTE. The CDR3 in its entirety is CASGPTGTTEAFF. The V and J genes are TRBV19 and TRBJ1-1, with a possible D match to TRBD1 (6 bases). Read data end 3 residues before the CDR3 end; the end is taken from the germline J gene. CDR1 is LNHDA, CDR2 SQIVND, per germline (reference sequence). V lost 8 bases to trimming and J lost 4 bases, with 14 bases between them. This CDR3 spans 13 amino acids.